Listed here is a single T cell receptor beta chain. The antigen remains undetermined. Trimming shortened V by 8 bases and J by 8 bases, and 12 bases separated the two germline ends. This CDR3 contains 12 residues. CDR1 SGHTA and CDR2 FQGNSA come from the germline V gene. The data derive from a study of T cell responses to AZD1222 COVID-19 vaccine. Study-level findings and limits: Sampling that yielded the repertoires occurred only after the peak T cell response. Spike-wide vaccine-associated CD4 TCRs dominated at 160-218 and 743-854. Females made up more of the donors, who were largely white British, and clonal diversity may have come out too low.

Some clones are missing from TCRdb's copy, which holds only in-frame ones; the method was immunoSEQ multiplex PCR. Of around 120,000 clones in the sample, approximately 90% are singletons; the top ten hold less than 8.5%. This chain joins TRBV7-2 and TRBJ1-4; D not resolved. This receptor was obtained from an adult who received the AZD1222 COVID-19 vaccine. The sample here was peripheral blood, taken 28 days after the second AZD1222 dose. CDR3 DNA: TGTGCCAGCGGGGAAACGGGGGAAAAACTGTTTTTT. It specifies CASGETGEKLFF.